A selection of T cell receptor beta chains follows, all from one sample in a study of blood T cell repertoires in COVID-19. The data were produced by immunoSEQ multiplex PCR, yet TCRdb's version contains in-frame clones alone and is incomplete. This table has about 300,000 clones, over 85% appearing once. The sample consisted of peripheral blood. The receptors come from a woman under 40 with COVID-19, enrolled during active disease. CDR3s include the opening cysteine and the closing phenylalanine or tryptophan. The D gene is left open where the match is weak.

TRBJ1-2,TRBD1,TRBV10-3,CAIFASSIGDRDGYTF
TRBJ1-2,.,TRBV29-1,CSVEDSFGYGYTF
TRBJ2-5,TRBD2,TRBV11-2,CASSFPLGTSGDQETQYF
TRBJ1-2,.,TRBV10-3,CAISPQADIGYTF
TRBJ1-1,.,TRBV3-1/TRBV3-2,CASSNPSGSEAFF
TRBJ1-3,TRBD1,TRBV6-6,CASSYARGTDGNTIYF
TRBJ2-5,TRBD2,TRBV7-9,CASSLLSGGAVETQYF
TRBJ2-7,TRBD2,TRBV30,CAWSPEGSGGFEQYF
TRBJ2-1,.,TRBV12-3/TRBV12-4,CASSLLIQQFF
TRBJ1-6,TRBD1,TRBV15,CATSRDFRQGNSPLHF
TRBJ1-4,.,TRBV18,CASSPRWGDADEKLFF
TRBJ1-2,TRBD1,TRBV28,CASSSKGASGYTF
TRBJ1-4,TRBD1,TRBV5-1,CASSPGTGSGEKLFF
TRBJ1-5,.,TRBV7-2,CASSPGGNQPQHF
TRBJ2-7,.,TRBV6-2/TRBV6-3,CASSRGQSEQYF
TRBJ1-6,TRBD1,TRBV4-3,CASSQDRGLDSPLHF
TRBJ1-2,.,TRBV6-1,CASSETLGLLGYTF
TRBJ1-4,.,TRBV12-3/TRBV12-4,CASSAGSIEKLFF
TRBJ2-2,TRBD1,TRBV2,CASSVTGGTGELFF
TRBJ1-3,.,TRBV24-1,CATEGLGNTIYF